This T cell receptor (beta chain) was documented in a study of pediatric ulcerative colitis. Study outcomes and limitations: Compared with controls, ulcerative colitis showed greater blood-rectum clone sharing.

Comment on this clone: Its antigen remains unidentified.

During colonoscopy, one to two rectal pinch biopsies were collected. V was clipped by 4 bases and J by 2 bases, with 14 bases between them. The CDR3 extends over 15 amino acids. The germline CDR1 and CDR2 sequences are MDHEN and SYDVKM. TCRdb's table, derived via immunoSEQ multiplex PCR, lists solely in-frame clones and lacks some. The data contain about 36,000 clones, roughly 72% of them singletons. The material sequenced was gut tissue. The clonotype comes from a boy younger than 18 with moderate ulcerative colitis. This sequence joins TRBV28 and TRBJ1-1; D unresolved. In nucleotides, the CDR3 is TGTGCCAGCAGTTCCTTAGACATTACTAACACTGAAGCTTTCTTT. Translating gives CASSSLDITNTEAFF.